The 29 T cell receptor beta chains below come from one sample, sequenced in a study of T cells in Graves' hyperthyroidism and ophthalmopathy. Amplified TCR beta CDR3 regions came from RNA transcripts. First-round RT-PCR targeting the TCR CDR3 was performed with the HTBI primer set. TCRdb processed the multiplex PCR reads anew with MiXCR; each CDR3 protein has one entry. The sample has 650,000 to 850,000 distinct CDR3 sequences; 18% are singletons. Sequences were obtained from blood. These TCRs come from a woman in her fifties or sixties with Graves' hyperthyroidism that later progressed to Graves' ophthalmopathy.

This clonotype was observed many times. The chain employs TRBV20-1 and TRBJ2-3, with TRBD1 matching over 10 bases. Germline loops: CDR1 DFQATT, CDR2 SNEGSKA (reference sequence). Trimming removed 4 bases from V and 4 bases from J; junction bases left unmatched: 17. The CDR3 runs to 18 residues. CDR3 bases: TGCAGTGCTACGGCCGGGACAGGGGTGGCTGGCGAGTCAGATACGCAGTATTTT. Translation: CSATAGTGVAGESDTQYF.

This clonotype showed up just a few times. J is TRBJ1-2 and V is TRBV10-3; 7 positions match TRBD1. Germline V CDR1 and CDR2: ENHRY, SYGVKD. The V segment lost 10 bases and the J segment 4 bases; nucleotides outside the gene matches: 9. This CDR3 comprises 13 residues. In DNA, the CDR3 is TGTGCCAGCCGGACAGGCTTGCCCTATGGCTACACCTTC. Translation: CASRTGLPYGYTF.

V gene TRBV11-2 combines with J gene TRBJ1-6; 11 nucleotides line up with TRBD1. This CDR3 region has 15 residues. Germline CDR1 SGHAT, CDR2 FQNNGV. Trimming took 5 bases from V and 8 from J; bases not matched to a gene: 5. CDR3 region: CASSAGTGGYSPLHF. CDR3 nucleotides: TGTGCCAGCAGCGCAGGGACAGGGGGGTATTCACCCCTCCACTTT. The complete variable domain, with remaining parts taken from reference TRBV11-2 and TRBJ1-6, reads EAGVAQSPRYKIIEKRQSVAFWCNPISGHATLYWYQQILGQGPKLLIQFQNNGVVDDSQLPKDRFSAERLKGVDSTLKIQPAKLEDSAVYLCASSAGTGGYSPLHFGNGTRLTVT.

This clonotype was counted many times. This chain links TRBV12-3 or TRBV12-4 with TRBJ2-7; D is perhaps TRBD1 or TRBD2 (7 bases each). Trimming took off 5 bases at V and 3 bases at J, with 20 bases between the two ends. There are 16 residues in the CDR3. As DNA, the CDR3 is TGTGCCAGCAGTAACCAGCGGGACAGTGCAAACTACGAGCAGTACTTC. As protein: CASSNQRDSANYEQYF.

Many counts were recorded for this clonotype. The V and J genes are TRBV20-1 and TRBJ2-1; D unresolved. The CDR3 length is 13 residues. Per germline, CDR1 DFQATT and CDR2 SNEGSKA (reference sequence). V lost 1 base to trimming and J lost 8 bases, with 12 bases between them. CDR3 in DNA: TGCAGTGCTAGAGCGCTCCCGTATTATGAGCAGTTCTTC. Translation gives CSARALPYYEQFF.

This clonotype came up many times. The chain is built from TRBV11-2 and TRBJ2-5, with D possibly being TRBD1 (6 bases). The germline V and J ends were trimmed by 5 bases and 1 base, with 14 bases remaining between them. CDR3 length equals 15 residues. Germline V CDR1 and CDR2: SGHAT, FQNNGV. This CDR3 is CASSVTRTVQETQYF. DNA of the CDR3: TGTGCCAGCAGCGTTACTCGGACAGTCCAAGAGACCCAGTACTTC.

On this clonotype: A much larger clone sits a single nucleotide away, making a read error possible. This CDR3 reads CAGSFATDTQYF. In nucleotides, the CDR3 is TGTGCCGGCAGCTTTGCGACAGATACGCAGTATTTT. V gene TRBV11-1 combines with J gene TRBJ2-3; unclear D gene. Germline loops: CDR1 SGHAT, CDR2 FQDESV (reference sequence). This CDR3 is 12 amino acids long.

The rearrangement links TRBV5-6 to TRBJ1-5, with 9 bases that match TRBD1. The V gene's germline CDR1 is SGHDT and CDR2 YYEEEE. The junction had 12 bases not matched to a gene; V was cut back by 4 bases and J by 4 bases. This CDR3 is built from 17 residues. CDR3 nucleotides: TGTGCCAGCAGCGTTACTCCGGGACAGGGTGCAAATCAGCCCCAGCATTTT. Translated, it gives CASSVTPGQGANQPQHF.

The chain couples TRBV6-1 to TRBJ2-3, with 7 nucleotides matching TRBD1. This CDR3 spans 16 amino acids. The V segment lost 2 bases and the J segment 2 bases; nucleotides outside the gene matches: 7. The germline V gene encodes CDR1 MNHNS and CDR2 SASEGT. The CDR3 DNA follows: TGTGCCAGCAGTGAATGGAGAACAGGGGCCACAGATACGCAGTATTTT. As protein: CASSEWRTGATDTQYF.

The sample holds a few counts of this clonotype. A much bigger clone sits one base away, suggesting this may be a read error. For the CDR3, the DNA is TGTGCCAGCTCACCACCAAACCAGCGGGGGATGTCCTACGAGCAGCACTTC. This sequence encodes CASSPPNQRGMSYEQHF. The rearrangement joins TRBV18 to TRBJ2-7; TRBD2 agrees at 8 bases. Germline loops: CDR1 KGHSH, CDR2 LQKENI. This CDR3 comprises 17 residues.

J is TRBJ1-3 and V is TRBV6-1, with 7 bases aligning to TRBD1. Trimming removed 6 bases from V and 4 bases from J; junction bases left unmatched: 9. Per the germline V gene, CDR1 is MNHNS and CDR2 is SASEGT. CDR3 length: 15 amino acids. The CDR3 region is CASRPDREPGNTIYF. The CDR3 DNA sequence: TGTGCCAGCAGACCCGACAGGGAGCCCGGAAACACCATATATTTT.

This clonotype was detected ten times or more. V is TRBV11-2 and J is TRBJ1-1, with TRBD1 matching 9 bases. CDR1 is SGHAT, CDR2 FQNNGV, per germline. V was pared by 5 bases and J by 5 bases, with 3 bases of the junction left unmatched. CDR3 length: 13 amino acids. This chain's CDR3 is CASSKDRGTEAFF. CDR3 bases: TGTGCCAGCAGCAAAGACAGGGGGACTGAAGCTTTCTTT.

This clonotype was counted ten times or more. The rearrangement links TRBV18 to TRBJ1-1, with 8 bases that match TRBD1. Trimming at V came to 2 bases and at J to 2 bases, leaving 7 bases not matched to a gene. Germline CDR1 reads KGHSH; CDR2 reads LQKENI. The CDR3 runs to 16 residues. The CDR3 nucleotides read TGTGCCAGCTCACCAAGCTCCCAGGGGGCAAACACTGAAGCTTTCTTT. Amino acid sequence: CASSPSSQGANTEAFF.

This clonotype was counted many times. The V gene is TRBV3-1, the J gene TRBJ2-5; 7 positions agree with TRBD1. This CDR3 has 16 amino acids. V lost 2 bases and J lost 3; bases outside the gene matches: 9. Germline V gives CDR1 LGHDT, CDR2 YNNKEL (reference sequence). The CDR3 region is CASSQWRQGLEETQYF. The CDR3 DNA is TGTGCCAGCAGCCAATGGAGACAGGGTTTGGAAGAGACCCAGTACTTC.

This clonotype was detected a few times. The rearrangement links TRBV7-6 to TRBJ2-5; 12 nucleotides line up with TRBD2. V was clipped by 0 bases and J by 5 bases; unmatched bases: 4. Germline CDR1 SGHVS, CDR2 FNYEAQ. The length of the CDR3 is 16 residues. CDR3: CASSLALAGGRETQYF. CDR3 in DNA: TGTGCCAGCAGCTTAGCCCTAGCGGGGGGGCGGGAGACCCAGTACTTC.

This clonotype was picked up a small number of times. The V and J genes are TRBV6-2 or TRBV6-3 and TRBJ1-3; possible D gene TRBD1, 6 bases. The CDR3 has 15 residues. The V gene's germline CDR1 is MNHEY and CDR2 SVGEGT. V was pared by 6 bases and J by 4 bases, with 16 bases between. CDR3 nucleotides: TGTGCCAGCAGATGGACAGCAGCAGCAGGAAACACCATATATTTT. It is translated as CASRWTAAAGNTIYF.

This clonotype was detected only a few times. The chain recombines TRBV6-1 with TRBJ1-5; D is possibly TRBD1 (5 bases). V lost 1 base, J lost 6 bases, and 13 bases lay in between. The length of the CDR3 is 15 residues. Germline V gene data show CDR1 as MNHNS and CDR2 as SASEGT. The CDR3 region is CASSEVGRGIQPQHF. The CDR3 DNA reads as TGTGCCAGCAGTGAAGTTGGCCGGGGGATTCAGCCCCAGCATTTT.

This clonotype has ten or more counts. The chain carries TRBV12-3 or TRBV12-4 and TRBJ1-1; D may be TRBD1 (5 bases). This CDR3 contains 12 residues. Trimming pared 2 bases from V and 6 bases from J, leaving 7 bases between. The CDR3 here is CASSLQGPEAFF. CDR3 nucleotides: TGTGCCAGCAGTTTACAGGGACCTGAAGCTTTCTTT.

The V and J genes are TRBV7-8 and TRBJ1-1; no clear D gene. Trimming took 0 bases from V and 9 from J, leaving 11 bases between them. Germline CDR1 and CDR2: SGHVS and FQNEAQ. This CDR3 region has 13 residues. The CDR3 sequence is CASSLAPYDQAFF. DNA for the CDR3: TGTGCCAGCAGCTTAGCCCCCTATGACCAAGCTTTCTTT.

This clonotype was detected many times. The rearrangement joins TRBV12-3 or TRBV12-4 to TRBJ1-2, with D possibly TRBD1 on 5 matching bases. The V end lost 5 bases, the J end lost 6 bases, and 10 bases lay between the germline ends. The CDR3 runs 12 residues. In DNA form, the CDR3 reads TGTGCCAGCAGTCAGGGTTCGGATGGCTACACCTTC. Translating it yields CASSQGSDGYTF.

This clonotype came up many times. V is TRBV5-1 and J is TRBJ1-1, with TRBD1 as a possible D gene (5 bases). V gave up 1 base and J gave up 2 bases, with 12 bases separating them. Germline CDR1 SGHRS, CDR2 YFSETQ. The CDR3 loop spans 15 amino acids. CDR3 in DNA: TGCGCCAGCAGCTTGTTAGGGACGGAAAACACTGAAGCTTTCTTT. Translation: CASSLLGTENTEAFF.

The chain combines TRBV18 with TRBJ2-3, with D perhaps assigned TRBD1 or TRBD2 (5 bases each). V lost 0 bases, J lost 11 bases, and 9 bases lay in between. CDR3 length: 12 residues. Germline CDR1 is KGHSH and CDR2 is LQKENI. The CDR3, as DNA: TGTGCCAGCTCACCACCGGTGGGGGAGCAGTATTTT. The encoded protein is CASSPPVGEQYF. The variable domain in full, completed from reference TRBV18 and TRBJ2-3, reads NAGVMQNPRHLVRRRGQEARLRCSPMKGHSHVYWYRQLPEEGLKFMVYLQKENIIDESGMPKERFSAEFPKEGPSILRIQQVVRGDSAAYFCASSPPVGEQYFGPGTRLTVL.

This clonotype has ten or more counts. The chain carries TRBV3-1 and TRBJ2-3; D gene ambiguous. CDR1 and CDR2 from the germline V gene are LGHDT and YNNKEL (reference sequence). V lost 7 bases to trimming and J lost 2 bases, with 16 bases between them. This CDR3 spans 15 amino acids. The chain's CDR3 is CASNQLAGNTDTQYF. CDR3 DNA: TGTGCCAGCAATCAGCTCGCTGGAAACACAGATACGCAGTATTTT.

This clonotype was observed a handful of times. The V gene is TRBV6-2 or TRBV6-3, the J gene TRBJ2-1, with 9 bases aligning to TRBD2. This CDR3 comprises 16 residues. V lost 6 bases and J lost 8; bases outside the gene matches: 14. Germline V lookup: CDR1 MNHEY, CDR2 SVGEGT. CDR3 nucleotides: TGTGCCAGCAGACCCCTCCTCGCGGGGGGGCTGGATGAGCAGTTCTTC. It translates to CASRPLLAGGLDEQFF.

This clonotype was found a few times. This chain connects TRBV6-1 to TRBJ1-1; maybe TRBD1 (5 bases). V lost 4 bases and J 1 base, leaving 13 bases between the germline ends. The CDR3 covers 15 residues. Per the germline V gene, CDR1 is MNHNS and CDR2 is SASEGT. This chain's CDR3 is CASSGSTDENTEAFF. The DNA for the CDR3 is TGTGCCAGCAGTGGATCGACAGACGAGAACACTGAAGCTTTCTTT.

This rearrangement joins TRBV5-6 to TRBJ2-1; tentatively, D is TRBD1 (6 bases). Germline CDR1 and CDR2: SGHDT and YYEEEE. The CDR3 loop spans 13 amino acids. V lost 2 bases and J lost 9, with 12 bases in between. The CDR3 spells CASSLFRGVEQFF. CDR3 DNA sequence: TGTGCCAGCAGCTTATTCAGGGGCGTTGAGCAGTTCTTC.

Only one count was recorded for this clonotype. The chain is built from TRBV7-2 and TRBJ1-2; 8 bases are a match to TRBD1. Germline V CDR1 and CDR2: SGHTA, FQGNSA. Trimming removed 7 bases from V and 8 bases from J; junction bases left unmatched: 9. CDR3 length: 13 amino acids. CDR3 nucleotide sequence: TGTGCCAGCATCGACCAGGGGGCGAAGGGCTACACCTTC. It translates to CASIDQGAKGYTF.

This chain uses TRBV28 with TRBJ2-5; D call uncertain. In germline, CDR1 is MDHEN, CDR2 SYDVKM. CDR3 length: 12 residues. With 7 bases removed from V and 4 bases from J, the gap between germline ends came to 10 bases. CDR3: CASKFSGETQYF. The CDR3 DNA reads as TGTGCCAGCAAGTTCTCGGGAGAGACCCAGTACTTC.

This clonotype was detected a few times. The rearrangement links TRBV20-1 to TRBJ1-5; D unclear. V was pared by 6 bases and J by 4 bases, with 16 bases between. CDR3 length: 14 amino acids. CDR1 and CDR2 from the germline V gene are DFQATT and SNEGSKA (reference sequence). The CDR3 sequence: CSASPQFGNQPQHF. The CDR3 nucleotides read TGCAGTGCCTCCCCACAGTTCGGGAATCAGCCCCAGCATTTT.